Presented here are 27 T cell receptor beta chains from one specimen sequenced in a study of T-cell reconstitution after alpha-beta-depleted transplantation in children. Study findings and constraints: Fresh T-cell production supplied most of the T-cell counts and diversity seen one year after transplant.

For these receptors, no antigen is known. Molecular barcoding with unique molecular identifiers was used for the TCRbeta library. Each CDR3 protein is one row after TCRdb ran MiXCR on the PCR reads. The top ten clones hold approximately 8.6% of a sample with approximately 300,000 distinct CDR3 sequences, roughly 7.8% of them seen once. Source: peripheral blood, taken 360 days after TCRalphabeta/CD19-depleted stem cell transplant. These receptors were obtained from a female patient aged 2 to 10 who had a stem cell transplant for Fanconi anemia, so the T cells may come from the graft donor.

V and J are TRBV3-1 and TRBJ2-3; weak D call: TRBD2 (6 bases). Per germline, CDR1 LGHDT and CDR2 YNNKEL (reference sequence). CDR3 length equals 11 residues. V lost 1 base and J lost 13, with 9 bases in between. The CDR3, as DNA: TGTGCCAGCAGCCAAGGATTAGCGGAGTATTTT. Translating gives CASSQGLAEYF.

This clonotype was recorded at least ten times. The gene calls are TRBV2 and TRBJ2-1; D call uncertain. V lost 10 bases and J 9 bases, leaving 13 bases between the germline ends. Germline lookup yields CDR1 SNHLY and CDR2 FYNNEI. The CDR3 covers 11 residues. The CDR3 loop is CAILRPGEQFF. The CDR3 DNA reads as TGTGCCATTCTCCGCCCGGGTGAGCAGTTCTTC.

This chain connects TRBV18 to TRBJ1-4; perhaps TRBD1 as D (6 bases). V was pared by 5 bases and J by 0 bases, with 10 bases between. Germline V gene lookup returns CDR1 KGHSH and CDR2 LQKENI. This CDR3 spans 15 amino acids. CDR3 nucleotides: TGTGCCAGCTCAGATTCAGGGGCAACTAATGAAAAACTGTTTTTT. Its translation: CASSDSGATNEKLFF.

The chain employs TRBV28 and TRBJ1-2; D remains ambiguous. The CDR3 covers 15 residues. The ends were cut back, 5 bases at V and 5 bases at J, with 18 bases in the middle. Germline loops: CDR1 MDHEN, CDR2 SYDVKM. The CDR3 DNA reads as TGTGCCAGCAGTCTGACCGCATCCCTTTTTTATGGCTACACCTTC. Its protein is CASSLTASLFYGYTF.

This clonotype was seen repeatedly, ten times or more. The rearrangement joins TRBV11-1 to TRBJ2-3, with 11 nucleotides matching TRBD2. V shed 5 bases and J 1 base; nucleotides not matched to a gene: 11. The CDR3 spans 18 residues. The germline CDR1 and CDR2 sequences are SGHAT and FQDESV (reference sequence). The CDR3 DNA reads as TGTGCCAGCAGCGATTTATCGCCGGGACTAGCGGGCACAGATACGCAGTATTTT. Translation gives CASSDLSPGLAGTDTQYF.

The chain couples TRBV28 to TRBJ1-6, with D hard to call. This CDR3 is built from 12 residues. V lost 3 bases and J 10 bases, leaving 7 bases between the germline ends. From germline, CDR1 is MDHEN and CDR2 SYDVKM. In DNA form, the CDR3 reads TGTGCCAGCAGTTTCTCTCGGTCACCCCTCCACTTT. As protein: CASSFSRSPLHF.

The V call is TRBV4-3, the J call TRBJ2-5; D unresolved. The V gene's germline CDR1 is LGHNA and CDR2 YSLEER. V was shortened by 0 bases and J by 1 base, with 12 bases between the two germline ends. The CDR3 totals 16 residues. In DNA form, the CDR3 reads TGCGCCAGCAGCCAAGACAGCTCACCACTCCAAGAGACCCAGTACTTC. It yields the protein CASSQDSSPLQETQYF.

This clonotype was observed many times. This chain joins TRBV6-5 and TRBJ2-7; D may be TRBD1 (6 bases). The germline CDR1 and CDR2 sequences are MNHEY and SVGAGI. This CDR3 has 14 amino acids. V lost 6 bases and J lost 3, with 15 bases in between. CDR3 coding DNA: TGTGCCAGCAGGGGCGGACAGTCGTTCTACGAGCAGTACTTC. It yields the protein CASRGGQSFYEQYF.

The chain has TRBV11-2 and TRBJ2-7; D uncertain. CDR3 length: 13 residues. CDR1 and CDR2 (germline): SGHAT, FQNNGV. V shed 5 bases and J shed 4 bases, with 12 bases lying between them. The CDR3 sequence is CASSPQDAYEQYF. CDR3 nucleotide sequence: TGTGCCAGCAGCCCCCAGGACGCATACGAGCAGTACTTC.

This clonotype appeared many times. This chain connects TRBV3-1 to TRBJ2-3; D perhaps matches TRBD2 (5 bases). Germline CDR1 reads LGHDT; CDR2 reads YNNKEL (reference sequence). The V end was cut by 8 bases, the J end by 7 bases, with 16 bases between. CDR3 length equals 13 residues. CDR3 loop: CASLAGNGYTQYF. DNA of the CDR3: TGTGCCAGCCTCGCGGGCAACGGCTATACGCAGTATTTT.

The chain has TRBV11-1 and TRBJ2-1, with 8 nucleotides matching TRBD2. Trimming cost V 0 bases and J 9 bases; bases outside gene matches: 13. This CDR3 is built from 17 residues. Germline values: CDR1 SGHAT, CDR2 FQDESV (reference sequence). In DNA form, the CDR3 reads TGTGCCAGCAGCTTAGCCCTACCGGGACTAGAAATTTCTGAGCAGTTCTTC. Translation: CASSLALPGLEISEQFF.

The gene calls are TRBV7-9 and TRBJ2-5; tentatively, D is TRBD1 (6 bases). Trimming removed 7 bases from V and 5 bases from J, with 20 bases in between. Germline CDR1 reads SEHNR; CDR2 reads FQNEAQ (reference sequence). The CDR3 has 15 amino acids. CDR3 in amino acids: CASTLFPTGVETQYF. The CDR3 DNA is TGTGCCAGCACCCTATTTCCGACAGGAGTCGAGACCCAGTACTTC.

The chain couples TRBV4-1 to TRBJ2-5; no reliable D call. Germline V gene lookup returns CDR1 MGHRA and CDR2 YSYEKL. This CDR3 is built from 16 residues. The V end lost 2 bases, the J end lost 0 bases, and 13 bases lay between the germline ends. Here the CDR3 DNA reads TGCGCCAGCAGCCAAACACTTCGCCCGTACCAAGAGACCCAGTACTTC. This codes for CASSQTLRPYQETQYF.

This clonotype was detected only a few times. The chain combines TRBV6-2 or TRBV6-3 with TRBJ2-7; no firm D call. The CDR3 sequence is 14 residues long. Germline V gene data show CDR1 as MNHEY and CDR2 as SVGEGT. Trimming removed 0 bases at V and 0 bases at J, with 6 bases between. The CDR3 bases are TGTGCCAGCAGTTACTCCAGGAGCTCCTACGAGCAGTACGTC. Amino acids: CASSYSRSSYEQYV.

This clonotype was found many times. The gene calls are TRBV12-3 or TRBV12-4 and TRBJ2-1; D could derive from TRBD1 or TRBD2 (5 bases each). The CDR3 spans 17 residues. V shed 4 bases and J shed 0 bases, with 16 bases lying between them. CDR3 sequence (DNA): TGTGCCAGCAGTTGGGGACCACGGGCGATCTCCTACAATGAGCAGTTCTTC. Translated: CASSWGPRAISYNEQFF.

This clonotype came up many times. The chain links TRBV7-2 to TRBJ1-1, with TRBD1 matching over 7 bases. This CDR3 comprises 14 residues. Germline V gives CDR1 SGHTA, CDR2 FQGNSA. V lost 6 bases to trimming and J lost 2 bases; unmatched junction nucleotides: 6. CDR3 residues: CASSVQGHNTEAFF. DNA of the CDR3: TGTGCCAGCAGTGTACAGGGGCACAACACTGAAGCTTTCTTT.

For this clonotype: This may stem from a read error, because a much larger clone lies one nucleotide away. The J gene is TRBJ1-2, the V gene TRBV29-1; perhaps TRBD1 as D (6 bases). CDR1 and CDR2 (germline): SQVTM, ANQGSEA. There are 15 residues in the CDR3. The germline V and J ends were trimmed by 3 bases and 12 bases, with 26 bases remaining between them. CDR3 region: CSVDERGLVRQGHTF. The DNA for the CDR3 is TGCAGCGTTGATGAGCGGGGGCTCGTTAGGCAAGGCCACACCTTC. Supplemented by reference TRBV29-1 and TRBJ1-2, the full variable domain reads SAVISQKPSRDICQRGTSLTIQCQVDSQVTMMFWYRQQPGQSLTLIATANQGSEATYESGFVIDKFPISRPNLTFSTLTVSNMSPEDSSIYLCSVDERGLVRQGHTFGSGTRLTVV.

This clonotype was picked up a small number of times. The chain links TRBV11-3 to TRBJ2-3; D might be TRBD2 (6 bases). Trimming took 3 bases from V and 4 from J, leaving 11 bases between them. The CDR3 length is 14 residues. Germline CDR1 reads SGHNT; CDR2 reads YENEEA. This CDR3 reads CASSFGGLADTQYF. CDR3 nucleotide sequence: TGTGCCAGCAGCTTTGGGGGGTTGGCAGATACGCAGTATTTT. The full variable domain, its missing parts supplied by reference TRBV11-3 and TRBJ2-3, is EAGVVQSPRYKIIEKKQPVAFWCNPISGHNTLYWYLQNLGQGPELLIRYENEEAVDDSQLPKDRFSAERLKGVDSTLKIQPAELGDSAVYLCASSFGGLADTQYFGPGTRLTVL.

In its sample, this clonotype was seen many times. This rearrangement joins TRBV2 to TRBJ2-5; TRBD2 might be the D (5 bases). Germline CDR1 is SNHLY and CDR2 is FYNNEI. There are 14 residues in the CDR3. Trimming cost V 4 bases and J 9 bases, with 18 bases left between them. The CDR3 DNA reads as TGTGCCAGCAGTGCGGACCTGGTACTAGGGTCCCAGTACTTC. Translating gives CASSADLVLGSQYF.

In its sample, this clonotype was seen a few times. The chain is built from TRBV9 and TRBJ2-7; 11 bases fit TRBD1. The CDR3 loop spans 17 amino acids. Germline-derived CDR1 and CDR2 are SGDLS and YYNGEE. The V and J ends lost 3 bases and 4 bases, in that order; junction bases with no gene match: 12. The CDR3 loop is CASSGSPGQGALYEQYF. In DNA form, the CDR3 reads TGTGCCAGCAGCGGATCCCCTGGACAGGGGGCCTTGTACGAGCAGTACTTC.

This clonotype was counted ten times or more. The rearrangement uses TRBV27 and TRBJ2-5, with TRBD2 identical over 8 bases. Germline V CDR1 and CDR2: MNHEY, SMNVEV (reference sequence). V shed 8 bases and J 4 bases; nucleotides not matched to a gene: 9. CDR3 length: 14 amino acids. The CDR3 coding sequence is TGTGCCAGCGGGCGGGGGGCAACTCGAGAGACCCAGTACTTC. Translating gives CASGRGATRETQYF.

This clonotype showed up many times. The chain links TRBV11-2 to TRBJ2-7; no clear D gene. Germline CDR1 SGHAT, CDR2 FQNNGV. CDR3 size: 16 residues. The V end lost 0 bases, the J end lost 0 bases, and 12 bases lay between the germline ends. The CDR3 DNA is TGTGCCAGCAGCTTAGATTTGGCGGTTCTCTCCTACGAGCAGTACTTC. Translation gives CASSLDLAVLSYEQYF.

This clonotype was found many times. The chain couples TRBV18 to TRBJ2-5; D gene unclear. V was pared by 2 bases and J by 0 bases, with 1 base between. Germline loops: CDR1 KGHSH, CDR2 LQKENI. CDR3 length: 12 amino acids. The CDR3 DNA sequence: TGTGCCAGCTCACCAGACCAAGAGACCCAGTACTTC. Its protein is CASSPDQETQYF.

The sample holds many counts of this clonotype. The V gene is TRBV3-1, the J gene TRBJ1-1; D is perhaps TRBD1 (5 bases). V lost 3 bases and J lost 5, with 13 bases in between. Germline lookup yields CDR1 LGHDT and CDR2 YNNKEL (reference sequence). CDR3 length: 14 amino acids. The CDR3, as DNA: TGTGCCAGCAGCCAGATGCTGGGGGTTACTGAAGCTTTCTTT. This gives the protein CASSQMLGVTEAFF. The full variable domain, in which reference TRBV3-1 and TRBJ1-1 provide the parts outside the CDR3, is DTAVSQTPKYLVTQMGNDKSIKCEQNLGHDTMYWYKQDSKKFLKIMFSYNNKELIINETVPNRFSPKSPDKAHLNLHINSLELGDSAVYFCASSQMLGVTEAFFGQGTRLTVV.

This clonotype was found a few times. The V gene is TRBV7-9, the J gene TRBJ2-1, with a weak D call TRBD1 (6 bases). Deletions cut 6 bases from V and 0 bases from J, with 12 bases between. This CDR3 comprises 15 residues. Germline V CDR1 and CDR2: SEHNR, FQNEAQ (reference sequence). The chain's CDR3 is CASSYTGSSYNEQFF. CDR3 DNA: TGTGCCAGCAGTTACACAGGGAGCTCCTACAATGAGCAGTTCTTC.

In this sample, this clonotype turned up many times. This chain joins TRBV11-2 and TRBJ1-6; TRBD1 aligns across 7 bases. Germline V lookup: CDR1 SGHAT, CDR2 FQNNGV. Trimming took 1 base from V and 9 from J; bases not matched to a gene: 3. This CDR3 has 14 amino acids. The CDR3 reads CASSLGAGGSPLHF. The CDR3 nucleotides read TGTGCCAGCAGCTTAGGGGCAGGGGGTTCACCCCTCCACTTT.

This clonotype was found many times. Written as DNA, the CDR3 is TGTGCCAGCAGCTATCAACTGGGGTACGAGCAGTACGTC. It codes for CASSYQLGYEQYV. This rearrangement joins TRBV6-5 to TRBJ2-7, with D unclear. The CDR3 is 13 residues long. V lost 6 bases to trimming and J lost 4 bases, with 13 bases between them. CDR1 MNHEY and CDR2 SVGAGI come from the germline V gene.